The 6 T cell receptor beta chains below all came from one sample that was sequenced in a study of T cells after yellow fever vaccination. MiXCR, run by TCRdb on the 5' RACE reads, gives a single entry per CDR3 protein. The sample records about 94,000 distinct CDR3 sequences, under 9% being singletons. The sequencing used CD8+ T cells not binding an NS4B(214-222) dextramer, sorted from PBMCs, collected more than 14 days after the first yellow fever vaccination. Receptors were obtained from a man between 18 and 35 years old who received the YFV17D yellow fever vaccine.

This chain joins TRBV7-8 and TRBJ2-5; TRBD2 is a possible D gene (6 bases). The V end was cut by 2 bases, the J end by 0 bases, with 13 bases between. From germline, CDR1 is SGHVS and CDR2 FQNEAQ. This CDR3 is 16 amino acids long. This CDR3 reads CASSLLWGDYQETQYF. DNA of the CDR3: TGTGCCAGCAGCTTACTTTGGGGGGACTACCAAGAGACCCAGTACTTC.

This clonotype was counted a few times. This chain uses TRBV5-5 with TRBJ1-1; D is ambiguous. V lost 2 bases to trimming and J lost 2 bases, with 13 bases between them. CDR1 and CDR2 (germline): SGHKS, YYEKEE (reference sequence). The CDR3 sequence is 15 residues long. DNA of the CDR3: TGTGCCAGCAGCTTCTCCCTATGGCTTAACACTGAAGCTTTCTTT. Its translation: CASSFSLWLNTEAFF.

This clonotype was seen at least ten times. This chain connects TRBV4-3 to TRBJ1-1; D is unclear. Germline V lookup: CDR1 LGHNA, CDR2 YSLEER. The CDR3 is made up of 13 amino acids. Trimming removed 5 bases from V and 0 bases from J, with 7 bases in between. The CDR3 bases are TGCGCCAGCAGCACAGCGGTGAACACTGAAGCTTTCTTT. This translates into CASSTAVNTEAFF.

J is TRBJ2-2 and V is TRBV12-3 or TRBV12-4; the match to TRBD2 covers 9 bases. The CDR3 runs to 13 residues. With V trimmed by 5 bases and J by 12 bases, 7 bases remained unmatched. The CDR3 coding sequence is TGTGCCAGCAGTACCGGGACTAGCTTGAAGCTGTTTTTT. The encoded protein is CASSTGTSLKLFF.

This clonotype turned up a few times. CDR3 in amino acids: CASGLNGDTQYF. The DNA for the CDR3 is TGTGCTAGTGGTTTGAATGGAGATACGCAGTATTTT. The chain couples TRBV12-5 to TRBJ2-3; no clear D. Germline V gene lookup returns CDR1 LGHNT and CDR2 FRNRAP. V gave up 2 bases and J gave up 5 bases, with 5 bases separating them. The CDR3 has 12 amino acids.

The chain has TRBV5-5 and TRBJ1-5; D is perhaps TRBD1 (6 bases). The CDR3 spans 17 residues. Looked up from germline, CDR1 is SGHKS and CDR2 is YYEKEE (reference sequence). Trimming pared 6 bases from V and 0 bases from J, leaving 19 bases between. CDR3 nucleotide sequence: TGTGCCAGCACCCCGGACAGCCCAGGATATAGCAATCAGCCCCAGCATTTT. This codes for CASTPDSPGYSNQPQHF.